The 21 T cell receptor beta chains below all came from one sample that was sequenced in a study of blood T cell repertoires in COVID-19. Measured with immunoSEQ multiplex PCR; TCRdb has only the in-frame clones, and not every one. This table has about 250,000 clones, 75% to 85% appearing once. The sample was peripheral blood. These TCRs come from a woman aged 70-85 years with acute or convalescent COVID-19.

V usage is TRBV27 and J usage is TRBJ2-7; 7 positions match TRBD2. Germline V gene data show CDR1 as MNHEY and CDR2 as SMNVEV (reference sequence). There are 13 residues in the CDR3. V shed 3 bases and J 4 bases; nucleotides not matched to a gene: 3. The CDR3 here is CASSLGSGYEQYF. The CDR3 DNA is TGTGCCAGCAGTTTGGGTAGCGGGTACGAGCAGTACTTC.

V gene TRBV4-3 combines with J gene TRBJ2-7; possibly TRBD2 for D (6 bases). CDR3 length: 14 residues. V was trimmed by 3 bases and J by 1 base, leaving 10 bases between them. Germline V gene sequence: CDR1 LGHNA, CDR2 YSLEER. In nucleotides, the CDR3 is TGCGCCAGCAGCCACGCGGGGAGTTCCTACGAGCAGTACTTC. This sequence encodes CASSHAGSSYEQYF.

This chain connects TRBV4-3 to TRBJ1-5; weak D call: TRBD1 (5 bases). Germline CDR1 is LGHNA and CDR2 is YSLEER. The CDR3 sequence is 14 residues long. The V gene lost 1 base and the J gene lost 6 bases, with 10 bases spanning the gap. CDR3 in amino acids: CASSQAPGIQPQHF. CDR3 nucleotides: TGCGCCAGCAGCCAAGCCCCAGGGATTCAGCCCCAGCATTTT.

This clone has more than one count but fewer than ten. This chain connects TRBV5-5 to TRBJ2-2; D possibly corresponds to TRBD1 (6 bases). V was pared by 4 bases and J by 0 bases, with 13 bases between. The CDR3 is 16 amino acids. Germline-derived CDR1 and CDR2 are SGHKS and YYEKEE (reference sequence). The CDR3 loop is CASSPRGGPNTGELFF. The CDR3 DNA is TGTGCCAGCAGCCCCAGAGGGGGACCGAACACCGGGGAGCTGTTTTTT.

The rearrangement uses TRBV19 and TRBJ1-2; 12 bases match TRBD1. The CDR3 runs to 14 residues. With 6 bases clipped from V and 4 bases from J, the junction kept 3 bases outside the gene matches. The germline V gene encodes CDR1 LNHDA and CDR2 SQIVND (reference sequence). The CDR3, as DNA: TGTGCCAGTAGACGGGACAGGGGGCCCTATGGCTACACCTTC. Protein sequence: CASRRDRGPYGYTF.

J is TRBJ1-1 and V is TRBV6-5, with D perhaps TRBD1 (6 bases). Germline CDR1 reads MNHEY; CDR2 reads SVGAGI. The V gene lost 2 bases and the J gene lost 1 base, with 8 bases spanning the gap. The CDR3 spans 14 residues. In DNA, the CDR3 is TGTGCCAGCAGTTACGCAGGGGCGAACACTGAAGCTTTCTTT. Translated, it gives CASSYAGANTEAFF.

V gene TRBV12-2 combines with J gene TRBJ2-7; the table's TRBD1 call for D was not verified on the DNA. TRBV12-2 constitutes a pseudogene. The CDR3 has 16 residues. The CDR3 bases are TGTGCAAGTCGACTCCAACGTCCAGGGACAGTCTACGAGCAGTACTTC. Its translation: CASRLQRPGTVYEQYF.

This clone was found once. The chain employs TRBV4-2 and TRBJ1-2, with TRBD1 matching over 8 bases. V lost 3 bases to trimming and J lost 4 bases; unmatched junction nucleotides: 10. CDR3 length: 16 amino acids. Germline-derived CDR1 and CDR2 are LGHNA and YNFKEQ. The CDR3: CASSQGGGQGTYGYTF. In DNA form, the CDR3 reads TGTGCCAGCAGCCAGGGGGGCGGACAGGGAACCTATGGCTACACCTTC.

The V and J genes are TRBV7-9 and TRBJ1-1, with D possibly being TRBD1 (5 bases). CDR1 and CDR2 (germline): SEHNR, FQNEAQ (reference sequence). Between the trimmed V and J ends, which lost 2 bases and 3 bases, there was a span of 10 bases. The CDR3 totals 14 residues. CDR3 nucleotides: TGTGCCAGCAGCTTAAAGGGCAGGGACACTGAAGCTTTCTTT. This translates into CASSLKGRDTEAFF. Supplemented by reference TRBV7-9 and TRBJ1-1, the full variable domain reads DTGVSQNPRHKITKRGQNVTFRCDPISEHNRLYWYRQTLGQGPEFLTYFQNEAQLEKSRLLSDRFSAERPKGSFSTLEIQRTEQGDSAMYLCASSLKGRDTEAFFGQGTRLTVV.

This chain uses TRBV5-6 with TRBJ1-1; unclear D gene. V lost 1 base, J lost 0 bases, and 7 bases lay in between. Germline lookup yields CDR1 SGHDT and CDR2 YYEEEE. This CDR3 has 14 residues. CDR3 sequence (DNA): TGTGCCAGCAGCTTGTACTCTATGAACACTGAAGCTTTCTTT. Its protein is CASSLYSMNTEAFF. Full variable domain (rest looked up from reference TRBV5-6 and TRBJ1-1): DAGVTQSPTHLIKTRGQQVTLRCSPKSGHDTVSWYQQALGQGPQFIFQYYEEEERQRGNFPDRFSGHQFPNYSSELNVNALLLGDSALYLCASSLYSMNTEAFFGQGTRLTVV.

This clone was seen a single time. The chain couples TRBV6-6 to TRBJ1-5, with 8 bases aligning to TRBD1. With 2 bases clipped from V and 7 bases from J, the junction kept 4 bases outside the gene matches. CDR3 length equals 14 residues. Germline lookup yields CDR1 MNHNY and CDR2 SVGAGI (reference sequence). This CDR3 reads CASSYQGAVQPQHF. In DNA, the CDR3 is TGTGCCAGCAGTTACCAGGGGGCGGTACAGCCCCAGCATTTT.

This clone was recorded only once. The rearrangement joins TRBV6-5 to TRBJ2-5; a possible D gene is TRBD1 (6 bases). There are 15 residues in the CDR3. CDR1 is MNHEY, CDR2 SVGAGI, per germline. V lost 7 bases, J lost 0 bases, and 15 bases lay in between. The DNA of the CDR3 is TGTGCCAGCAATCGACAGGCTGGGTACCAAGAGACCCAGTACTTC. Residues: CASNRQAGYQETQYF.

V is TRBV28 and J is TRBJ2-7; D gene unclear. The ends were cut back, 6 bases at V and 3 bases at J, with 15 bases in the middle. The CDR3 runs 14 residues. Germline V lookup: CDR1 MDHEN, CDR2 SYDVKM. The CDR3 nucleotides are TGTGCCAGCAGCCCCGGTATCCCCGTCTACGAGCAGTACTTC. Its translation: CASSPGIPVYEQYF.

This clone occurred a few times. This sequence joins TRBV7-9 and TRBJ2-7, with TRBD2 matching over 11 bases. The CDR3 contains 18 residues. After removal of 3 bases from V and 0 bases from J, the junction contained 10 bases not matched to a gene. CDR1 is SEHNR, CDR2 FQNEAQ, per germline (reference sequence). The CDR3 here is CASSFLERLAGNSYEQYF. DNA for the CDR3: TGTGCCAGCAGCTTCCTCGAACGACTAGCGGGGAACTCCTACGAGCAGTACTTC.

The chain has TRBV6-1 and TRBJ2-3; D is uncertain. This CDR3 comprises 13 residues. The V end was cut by 3 bases, the J end by 2 bases, with 6 bases between. In germline, CDR1 is MNHNS, CDR2 SASEGT. CDR3 sequence: CASSDRSTDTQYF. The CDR3 DNA follows: TGTGCCAGCAGTGACCGGTCCACAGATACGCAGTATTTT.

This CDR3 is CAWSLANYGYTF. The CDR3 nucleotides read TGTGCCTGGAGCTTAGCTAACTATGGCTACACCTTC. The chain couples TRBV30 to TRBJ1-2, with no clear D. The V end lost 3 bases, the J end lost 0 bases, and 5 bases lay between the germline ends. This CDR3 contains 12 residues. CDR1 and CDR2 (germline): GTSNPN, SVGIG (reference sequence).

V gene TRBV29-1 combines with J gene TRBJ1-1, with 11 bases fitting TRBD1. The germline V gene encodes CDR1 SQVTM and CDR2 ANQGSEA. V trimming: 6 bases; J trimming: 1 base; junction bases outside the gene matches: 7. This CDR3 has 15 residues. The DNA for the CDR3 is TGCAGCGTCACATGGACAGGGGGCGCGAACACTGAAGCTTTCTTT. Translation: CSVTWTGGANTEAFF.

The CDR3 DNA reads TGTGCCAGTAGTATCCGGGTTCCGCCAGATACGCAGTATTTT. Translated: CASSIRVPPDTQYF. The rearrangement uses TRBV19 and TRBJ2-3; unclear D gene. CDR1 is LNHDA and CDR2 is SQIVND in the germline V gene (reference sequence). Trimming removed 3 bases from V and 4 bases from J, with 11 bases in between. The CDR3 is made up of 14 amino acids.

The gene calls are TRBV4-2 and TRBJ1-1, with no clear D. The length of the CDR3 is 14 residues. V lost 4 bases and J lost 5, with 14 bases in between. Germline-derived CDR1 and CDR2 are LGHNA and YNFKEQ. In nucleotides, the CDR3 is TGTGCCAGCAGCCCAGAAGCGCGTAGTACTGAAGCTTTCTTT. Translated: CASSPEARSTEAFF.

This chain joins TRBV5-1 and TRBJ2-3, with TRBD2 matching 8 bases. The CDR3 has 16 amino acids. With V trimmed by 0 bases and J by 4 bases, 7 bases remained unmatched. Germline CDR1 SGHRS, CDR2 YFSETQ. The CDR3 reads CASSLESSGHPDTQYF. CDR3 nucleotide sequence: TGCGCCAGCAGCTTGGAGTCTAGCGGGCACCCAGATACGCAGTATTTT.

The V call is TRBV6-5, the J call TRBJ1-2, with D uncertain. CDR3 length equals 12 residues. Trimming removed 8 bases at V and 5 bases at J, with 12 bases between. The germline CDR1 and CDR2 sequences are MNHEY and SVGAGI. CDR3 protein: CASVEFGYGYTF. The CDR3 DNA follows: TGTGCCAGCGTCGAATTCGGGTATGGCTACACCTTC.